This is a list of T cell receptor beta chains from one sample in a study of identical twins. TCRdb fed the 5' RACE reads into MiXCR, producing one record per CDR3 protein. The data show fewer than 900,000 distinct CDR3 sequences, with about 20% seen just once and 4% to 5.5% held by the top ten. This same sample was also part of a study on T cells expressing NK-cell markers.

What was sequenced was PBMCs. The receptors come from a woman in her late teens or twenties in good health. CDR3s leave out the opening cysteine and the closing phenylalanine or tryptophan.

J | V | CDR3
TRBJ2-5 | TRBV10-3 | ATNHPPTSGSMETQY
TRBJ1-2 | TRBV7-9 | ASSPDRARNYGYT
TRBJ2-1 | TRBV3-1 | ASSQEGASGGYEQF
TRBJ2-1 | TRBV25-1 | ASSEYTSGASYNEQF
TRBJ2-2 | TRBV10-1 | ASGTSGRNTGELF
TRBJ1-1 | TRBV5-5 | ASSLGGQGSEAF
TRBJ2-7 | TRBV15 | ATSRDPAGRSYEQY
TRBJ2-1 | TRBV20-1 | SARGGISGNEQF
TRBJ2-1 | TRBV7-9 | ASSPTGGPTYNEQF
TRBJ2-1 | TRBV5-1 | ASSLEWDRAGNEQF
TRBJ2-2 | TRBV30 | AWKAGMNTGELF
TRBJ2-7 | TRBV20-1 | SARRGPYEQY
TRBJ2-3 | TRBV7-2 | ASSLALSSGSEDTQY
TRBJ2-1 | TRBV19 | ASSIEQGTYNEQF
TRBJ1-1 | TRBV6-2/TRBV6-3 | ASRPSGQLNTEAF
TRBJ1-3 | TRBV20-1 | SASADRVSGNTIY
TRBJ2-7 | TRBV5-1 | ASSRAGPSGEQY
TRBJ2-2 | TRBV12-3/TRBV12-4 | ASSLVGRGPRGAGELF